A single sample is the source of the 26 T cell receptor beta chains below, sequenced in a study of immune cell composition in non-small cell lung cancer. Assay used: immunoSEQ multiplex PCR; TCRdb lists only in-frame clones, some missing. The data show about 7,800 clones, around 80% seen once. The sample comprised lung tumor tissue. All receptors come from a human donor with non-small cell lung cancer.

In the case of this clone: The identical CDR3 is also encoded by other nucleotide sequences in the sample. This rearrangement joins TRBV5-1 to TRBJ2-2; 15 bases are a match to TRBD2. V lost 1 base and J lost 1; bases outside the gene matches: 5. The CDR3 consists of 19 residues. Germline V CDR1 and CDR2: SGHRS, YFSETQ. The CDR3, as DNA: TGCGCCAGCAGCTTGCAGGGACTAGCGGGGGGACTGAACACCGGGGAGCTGTTTTTT. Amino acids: CASSLQGLAGGLNTGELFF.

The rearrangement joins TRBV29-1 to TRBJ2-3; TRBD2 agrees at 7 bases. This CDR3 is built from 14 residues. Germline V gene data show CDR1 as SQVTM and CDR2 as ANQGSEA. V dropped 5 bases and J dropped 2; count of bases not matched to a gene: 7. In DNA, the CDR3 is TGCAGCGTTTCCCCGGGGGGAGCCACAGATACGCAGTATTTT. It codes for CSVSPGGATDTQYF.

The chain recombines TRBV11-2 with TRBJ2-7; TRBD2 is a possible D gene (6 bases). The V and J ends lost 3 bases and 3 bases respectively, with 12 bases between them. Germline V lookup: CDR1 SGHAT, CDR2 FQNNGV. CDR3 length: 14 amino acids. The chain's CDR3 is CASSLSGGYYEQYF. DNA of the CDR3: TGTGCCAGCAGCTTGTCTGGGGGGTACTACGAGCAGTACTTC. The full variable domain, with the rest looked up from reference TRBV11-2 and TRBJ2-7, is EAGVAQSPRYKIIEKRQSVAFWCNPISGHATLYWYQQILGQGPKLLIQFQNNGVVDDSQLPKDRFSAERLKGVDSTLKIQPAKLEDSAVYLCASSLSGGYYEQYFGPGTRLTVT.

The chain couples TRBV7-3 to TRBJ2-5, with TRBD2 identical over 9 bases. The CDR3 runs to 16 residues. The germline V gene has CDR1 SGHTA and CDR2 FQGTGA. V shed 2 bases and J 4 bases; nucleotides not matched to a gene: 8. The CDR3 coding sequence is TGTGCCAGCAGCTTAGGAGATTTACTAGCGGGAGAGACCCAGTACTTC. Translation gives CASSLGDLLAGETQYF.

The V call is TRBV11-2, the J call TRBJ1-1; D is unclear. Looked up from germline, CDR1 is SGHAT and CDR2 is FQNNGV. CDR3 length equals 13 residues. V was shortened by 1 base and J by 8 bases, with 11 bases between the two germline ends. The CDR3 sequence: CASSLGGQTEAFF. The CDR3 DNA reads TGTGCCAGCAGCTTAGGGGGTCAAACGGAAGCTTTCTTT.

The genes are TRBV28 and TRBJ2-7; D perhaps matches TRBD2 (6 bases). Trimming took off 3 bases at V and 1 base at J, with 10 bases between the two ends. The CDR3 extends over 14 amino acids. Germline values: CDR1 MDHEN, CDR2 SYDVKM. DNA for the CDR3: TGTGCCAGCAGTTTGGTCGGGGGATCCTACGAGCAGTACTTC. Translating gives CASSLVGGSYEQYF.

The CDR3 region is CASSFQGWETQYF. The CDR3 nucleotides are TGTGCCAGCAGCTTTCAGGGGTGGGAGACCCAGTACTTC. The V call is TRBV7-2, the J call TRBJ2-5; tentatively, D is TRBD1 (6 bases). The CDR3 sequence is 13 residues long. With 3 bases removed from V and 5 bases from J, the gap between germline ends came to 10 bases. CDR1 and CDR2 (germline): SGHTA, FQGNSA.

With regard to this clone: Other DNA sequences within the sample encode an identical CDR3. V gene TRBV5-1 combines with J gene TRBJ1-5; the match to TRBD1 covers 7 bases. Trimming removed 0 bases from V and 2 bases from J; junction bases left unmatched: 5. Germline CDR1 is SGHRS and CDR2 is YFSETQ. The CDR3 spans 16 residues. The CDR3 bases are TGCGCCAGCAGCTTGGAAGGAGGGGGCGGCAATCAGCCCCAGCATTTT. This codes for CASSLEGGGGNQPQHF.

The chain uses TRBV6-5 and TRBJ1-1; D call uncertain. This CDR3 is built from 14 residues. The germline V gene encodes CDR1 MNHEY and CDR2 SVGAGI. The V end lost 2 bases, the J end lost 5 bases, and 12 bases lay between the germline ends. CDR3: CASSYNSKGTEAFF. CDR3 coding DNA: TGTGCCAGCAGTTACAATTCGAAGGGAACTGAAGCTTTCTTT.

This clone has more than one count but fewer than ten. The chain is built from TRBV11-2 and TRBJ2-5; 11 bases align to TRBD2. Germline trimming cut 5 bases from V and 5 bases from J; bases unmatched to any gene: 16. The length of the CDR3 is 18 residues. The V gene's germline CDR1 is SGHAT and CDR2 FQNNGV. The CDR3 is CASSLRPTSGAKRETQYF. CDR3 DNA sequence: TGTGCCAGCAGCCTTAGGCCGACTAGCGGGGCGAAGCGGGAGACCCAGTACTTC.

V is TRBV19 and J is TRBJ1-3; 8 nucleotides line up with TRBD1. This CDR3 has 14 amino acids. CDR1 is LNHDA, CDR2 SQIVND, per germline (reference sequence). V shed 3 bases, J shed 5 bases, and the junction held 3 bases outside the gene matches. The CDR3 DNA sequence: TGTGCCAGTAGTATGGACAGGGCTAGAAACACCATATATTTT. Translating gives CASSMDRARNTIYF.

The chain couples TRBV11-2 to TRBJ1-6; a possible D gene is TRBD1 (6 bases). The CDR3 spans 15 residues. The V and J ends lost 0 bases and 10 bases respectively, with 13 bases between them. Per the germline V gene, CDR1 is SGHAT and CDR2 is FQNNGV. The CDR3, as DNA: TGTGCCAGCAGCTTAGAGGCACAGGGAGGATCACCCCTCCACTTT. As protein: CASSLEAQGGSPLHF. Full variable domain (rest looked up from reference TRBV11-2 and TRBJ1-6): EAGVAQSPRYKIIEKRQSVAFWCNPISGHATLYWYQQILGQGPKLLIQFQNNGVVDDSQLPKDRFSAERLKGVDSTLKIQPAKLEDSAVYLCASSLEAQGGSPLHFGNGTRLTVT.

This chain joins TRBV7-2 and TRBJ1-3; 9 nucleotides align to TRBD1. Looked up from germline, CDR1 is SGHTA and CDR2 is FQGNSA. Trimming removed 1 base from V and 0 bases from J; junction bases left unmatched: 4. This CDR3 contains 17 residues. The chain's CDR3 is CASSLEGQGNSGNTIYF. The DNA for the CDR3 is TGTGCCAGCAGCTTAGAGGGACAGGGCAACTCTGGAAACACCATATATTTT.

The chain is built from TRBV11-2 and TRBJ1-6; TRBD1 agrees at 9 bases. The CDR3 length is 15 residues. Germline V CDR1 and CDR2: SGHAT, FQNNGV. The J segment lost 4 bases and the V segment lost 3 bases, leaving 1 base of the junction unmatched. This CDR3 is CASSLTGGYNSPLHF. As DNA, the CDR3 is TGTGCCAGCAGCTTGACAGGGGGGTATAATTCACCCCTCCACTTT.

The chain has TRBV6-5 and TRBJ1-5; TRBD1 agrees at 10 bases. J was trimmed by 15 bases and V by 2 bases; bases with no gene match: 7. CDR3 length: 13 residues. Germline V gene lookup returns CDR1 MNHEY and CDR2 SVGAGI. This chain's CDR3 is CASSYGTGEKWHF. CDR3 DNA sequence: TGTGCCAGCAGTTACGGGACAGGGGAAAAGTGGCATTTT.

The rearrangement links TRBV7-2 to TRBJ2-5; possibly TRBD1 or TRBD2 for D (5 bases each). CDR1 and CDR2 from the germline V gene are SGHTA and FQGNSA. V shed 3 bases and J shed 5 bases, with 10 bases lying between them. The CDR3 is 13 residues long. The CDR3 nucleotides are TGTGCCAGCAGCTTCAGGGAGAGGGAGACCCAGTACTTC. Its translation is CASSFRERETQYF.

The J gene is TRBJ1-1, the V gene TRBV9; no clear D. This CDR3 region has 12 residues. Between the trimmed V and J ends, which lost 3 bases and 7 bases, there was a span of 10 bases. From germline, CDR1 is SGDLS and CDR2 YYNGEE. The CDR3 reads CASSGGRNEAFF. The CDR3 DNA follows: TGTGCCAGCAGCGGAGGACGGAATGAAGCTTTCTTT. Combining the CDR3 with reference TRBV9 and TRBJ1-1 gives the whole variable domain DSGVTQTPKHLITATGQRVTLRCSPRSGDLSVYWYQQSLDQGLQFLIQYYNGEERAKGNILERFSAQQFPDLHSELNLSSLELGDSALYFCASSGGRNEAFFGQGTRLTVV.

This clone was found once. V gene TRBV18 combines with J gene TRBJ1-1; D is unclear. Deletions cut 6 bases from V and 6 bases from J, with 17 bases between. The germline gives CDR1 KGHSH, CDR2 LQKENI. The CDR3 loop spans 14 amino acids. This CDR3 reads CASSRSGGDAEAFF. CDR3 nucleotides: TGTGCCAGCTCCCGGTCGGGAGGTGACGCTGAAGCTTTCTTT.

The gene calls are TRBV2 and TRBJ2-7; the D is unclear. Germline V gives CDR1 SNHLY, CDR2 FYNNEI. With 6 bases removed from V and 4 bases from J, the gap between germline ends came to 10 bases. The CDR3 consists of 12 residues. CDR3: CASSQTRYEQYF. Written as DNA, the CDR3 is TGTGCCAGCAGCCAGACCCGTTACGAGCAGTACTTC.

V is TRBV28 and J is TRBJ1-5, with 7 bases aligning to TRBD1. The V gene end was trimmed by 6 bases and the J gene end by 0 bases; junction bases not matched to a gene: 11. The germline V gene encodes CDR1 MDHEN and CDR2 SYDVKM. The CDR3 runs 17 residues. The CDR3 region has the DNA TGTGCCAGCAGGAGCATGGGACAGCTTAATAGCAATCAGCCCCAGCATTTT. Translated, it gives CASRSMGQLNSNQPQHF.

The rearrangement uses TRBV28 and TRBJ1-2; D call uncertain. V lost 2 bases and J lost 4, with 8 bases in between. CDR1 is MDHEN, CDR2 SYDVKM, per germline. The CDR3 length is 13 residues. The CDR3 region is CASSLDTSYGYTF. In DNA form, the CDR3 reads TGTGCCAGCAGTTTAGACACAAGCTATGGCTACACCTTC.

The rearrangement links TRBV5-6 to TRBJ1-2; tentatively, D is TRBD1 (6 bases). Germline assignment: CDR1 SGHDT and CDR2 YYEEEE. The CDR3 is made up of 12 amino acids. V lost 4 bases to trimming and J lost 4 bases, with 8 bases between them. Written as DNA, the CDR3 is TGTGCCAGCAGCCCGGGGGCCTATGGCTACACCTTC. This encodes CASSPGAYGYTF. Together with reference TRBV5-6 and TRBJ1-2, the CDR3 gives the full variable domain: DAGVTQSPTHLIKTRGQQVTLRCSPKSGHDTVSWYQQALGQGPQFIFQYYEEEERQRGNFPDRFSGHQFPNYSSELNVNALLLGDSALYLCASSPGAYGYTFGSGTRLTVV.

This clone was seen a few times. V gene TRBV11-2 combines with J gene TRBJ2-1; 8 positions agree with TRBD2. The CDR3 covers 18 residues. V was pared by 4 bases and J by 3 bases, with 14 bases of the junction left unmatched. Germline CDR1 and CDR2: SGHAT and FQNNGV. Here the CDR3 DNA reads TGTGCCAGCAGCTCGCAGCGGGGGACCACCGAGTTCTACAATGAGCAGTTCTTC. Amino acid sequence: CASSSQRGTTEFYNEQFF.

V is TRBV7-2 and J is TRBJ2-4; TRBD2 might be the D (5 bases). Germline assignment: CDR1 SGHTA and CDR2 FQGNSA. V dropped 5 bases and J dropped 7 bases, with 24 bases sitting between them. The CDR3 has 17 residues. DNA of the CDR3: TGTGCCAGCAGCCGGATGTCCCTGCAGACTCGAGGGAACATTCAGTACTTC. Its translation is CASSRMSLQTRGNIQYF.

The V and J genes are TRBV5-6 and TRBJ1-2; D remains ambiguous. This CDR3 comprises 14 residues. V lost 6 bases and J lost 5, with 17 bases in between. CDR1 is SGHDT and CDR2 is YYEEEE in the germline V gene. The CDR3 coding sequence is TGTGCCAGCATTGGCCGGGAGGGAGGTTATGGCTACACCTTC. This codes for CASIGREGGYGYTF.

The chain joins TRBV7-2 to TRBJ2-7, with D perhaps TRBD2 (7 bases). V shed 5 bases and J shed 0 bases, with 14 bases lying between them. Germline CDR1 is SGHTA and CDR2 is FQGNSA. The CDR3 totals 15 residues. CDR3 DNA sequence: TGTGCCAGCAGCCTTGGAAGGGGGGGCTCCTACGAGCAGTACTTC. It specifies CASSLGRGGSYEQYF.